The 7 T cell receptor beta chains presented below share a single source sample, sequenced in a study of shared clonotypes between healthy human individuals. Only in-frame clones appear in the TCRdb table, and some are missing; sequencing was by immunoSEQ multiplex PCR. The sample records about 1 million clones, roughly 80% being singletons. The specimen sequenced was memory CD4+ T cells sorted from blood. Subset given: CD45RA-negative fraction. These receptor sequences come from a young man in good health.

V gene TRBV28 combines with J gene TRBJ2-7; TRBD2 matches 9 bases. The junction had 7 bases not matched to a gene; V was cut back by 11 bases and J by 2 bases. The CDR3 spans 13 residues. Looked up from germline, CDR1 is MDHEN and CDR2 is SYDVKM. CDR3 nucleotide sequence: TGTGCCGCGGGGGGGGGCGACCCCTACGAGCAGTACTTC. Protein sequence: CAAGGGDPYEQYF.

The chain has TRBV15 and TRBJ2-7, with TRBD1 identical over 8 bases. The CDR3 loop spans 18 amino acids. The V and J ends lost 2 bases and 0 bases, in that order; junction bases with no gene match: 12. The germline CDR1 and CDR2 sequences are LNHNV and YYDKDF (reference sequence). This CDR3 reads CATSRKPQGATSSYEQYF. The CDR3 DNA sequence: TGTGCCACCAGCAGAAAGCCTCAGGGGGCTACCAGCTCCTACGAGCAGTACTTC.

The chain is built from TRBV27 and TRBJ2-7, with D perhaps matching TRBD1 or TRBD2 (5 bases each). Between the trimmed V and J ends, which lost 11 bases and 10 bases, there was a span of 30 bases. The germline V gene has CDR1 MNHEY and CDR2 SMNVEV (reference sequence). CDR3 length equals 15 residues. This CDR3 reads CAATVHDRAGARQYF. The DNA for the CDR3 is TGTGCCGCCACCGTACATGACCGCGCCGGGGCCCGACAGTACTTC.

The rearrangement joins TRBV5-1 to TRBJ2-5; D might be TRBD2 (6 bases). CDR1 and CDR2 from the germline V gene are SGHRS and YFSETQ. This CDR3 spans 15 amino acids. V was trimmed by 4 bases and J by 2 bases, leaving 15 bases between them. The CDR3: CASSPGTAGQETQYF. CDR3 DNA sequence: TGCGCCAGCAGCCCAGGAACCGCGGGGCAAGAGACCCAGTACTTC.

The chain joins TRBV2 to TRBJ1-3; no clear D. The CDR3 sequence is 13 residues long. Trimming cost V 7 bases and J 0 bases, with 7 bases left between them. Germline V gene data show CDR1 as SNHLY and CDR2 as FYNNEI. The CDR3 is CASIQYSGNTIYF. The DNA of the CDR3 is TGTGCCAGCATTCAATACTCTGGAAACACCATATATTTT.

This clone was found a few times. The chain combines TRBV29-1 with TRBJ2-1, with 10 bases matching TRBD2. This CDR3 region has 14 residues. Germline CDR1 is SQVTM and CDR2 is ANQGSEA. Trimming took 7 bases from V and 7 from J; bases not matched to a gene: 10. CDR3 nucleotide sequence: TGCAGCGCTCAAGCGGGAGGGCCGGGGAATGAGCAGTTCTTC. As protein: CSAQAGGPGNEQFF.

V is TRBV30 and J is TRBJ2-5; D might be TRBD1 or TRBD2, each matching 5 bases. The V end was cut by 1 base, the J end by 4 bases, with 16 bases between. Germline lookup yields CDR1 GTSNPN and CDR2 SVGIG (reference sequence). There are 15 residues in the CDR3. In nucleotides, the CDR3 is TGTGCCTGGAGTGCAAAGGGACGGGGAAGAGAGACCCAGTACTTC. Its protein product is CAWSAKGRGRETQYF.